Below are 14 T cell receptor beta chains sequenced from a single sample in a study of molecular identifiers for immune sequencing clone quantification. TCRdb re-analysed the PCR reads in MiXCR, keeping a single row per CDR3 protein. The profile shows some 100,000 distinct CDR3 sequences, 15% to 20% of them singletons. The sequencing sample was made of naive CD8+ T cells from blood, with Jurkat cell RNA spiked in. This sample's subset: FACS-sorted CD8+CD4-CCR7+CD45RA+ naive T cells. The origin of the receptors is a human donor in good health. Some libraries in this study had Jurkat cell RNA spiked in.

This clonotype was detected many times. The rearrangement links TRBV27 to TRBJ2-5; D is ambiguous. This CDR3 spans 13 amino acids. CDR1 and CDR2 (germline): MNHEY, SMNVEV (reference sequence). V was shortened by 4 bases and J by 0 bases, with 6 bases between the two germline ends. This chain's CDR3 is CASSYTYQETQYF. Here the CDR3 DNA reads TGTGCCAGCAGTTACACGTACCAAGAGACCCAGTACTTC.

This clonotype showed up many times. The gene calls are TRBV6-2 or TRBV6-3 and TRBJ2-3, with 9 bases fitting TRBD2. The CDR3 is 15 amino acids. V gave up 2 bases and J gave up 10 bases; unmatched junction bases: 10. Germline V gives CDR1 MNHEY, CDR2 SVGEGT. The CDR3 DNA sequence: TGTGCCAGCAGTTACGATCCGGGACTAGCCTTACCGCAGTATTTT. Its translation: CASSYDPGLALPQYF.

The CDR3 DNA follows: TGCGCCAGCAGCGGGGGACTAGCGGGAGTCTACGAGCAGTACTTC. Encoded protein: CASSGGLAGVYEQYF. This chain joins TRBV5-1 and TRBJ2-7, with TRBD2 matching over 14 bases. The CDR3 contains 15 residues. Germline values: CDR1 SGHRS, CDR2 YFSETQ. With 4 bases clipped from V and 3 bases from J, the junction kept 3 bases outside the gene matches. The variable domain in full, with the rest retrieved from reference TRBV5-1 and TRBJ2-7, is KAGVTQTPRYLIKTRGQQVTLSCSPISGHRSVSWYQQTPGQGLQFLFEYFSETQRNKGNFPGRFSGRQFSNSRSEMNVSTLELGDSALYLCASSGGLAGVYEQYFGPGTRLTVT.

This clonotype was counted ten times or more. CDR3 amino acids: CASSGWGDSDQPQHF. The CDR3 coding sequence is TGTGCCAGCAGCGGATGGGGGGACAGCGATCAGCCCCAGCATTTT. J is TRBJ1-5 and V is TRBV7-9; 7 nucleotides align to TRBD1. J lost 5 bases, V lost 5 bases, and 9 bases had no gene match. CDR1 is SEHNR and CDR2 is FQNEAQ in the germline V gene (reference sequence). The length of the CDR3 is 15 residues. Filled out from reference TRBV7-9 and TRBJ1-5, the complete variable domain reads DTGVSQNPRHKITKRGQNVTFRCDPISEHNRLYWYRQTLGQGPEFLTYFQNEAQLEKSRLLSDRFSAERPKGSFSTLEIQRTEQGDSAMYLCASSGWGDSDQPQHFGDGTRLSIL.

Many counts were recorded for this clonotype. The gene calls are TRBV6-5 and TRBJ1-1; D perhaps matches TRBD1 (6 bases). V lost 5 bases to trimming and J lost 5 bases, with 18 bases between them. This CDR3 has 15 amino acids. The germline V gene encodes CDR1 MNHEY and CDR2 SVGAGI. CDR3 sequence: CASSRAGRGGTEAFF. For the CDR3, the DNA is TGTGCCAGCAGTCGGGCCGGCAGGGGCGGAACTGAAGCTTTCTTT.

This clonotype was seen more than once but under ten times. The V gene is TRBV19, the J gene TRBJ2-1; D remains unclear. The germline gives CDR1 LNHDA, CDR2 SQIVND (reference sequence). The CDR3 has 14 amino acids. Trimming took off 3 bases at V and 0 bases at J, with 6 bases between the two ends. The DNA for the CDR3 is TGTGCCAGTAGTATCCAGGTCTCCTACAATGAGCAGTTCTTC. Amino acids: CASSIQVSYNEQFF.

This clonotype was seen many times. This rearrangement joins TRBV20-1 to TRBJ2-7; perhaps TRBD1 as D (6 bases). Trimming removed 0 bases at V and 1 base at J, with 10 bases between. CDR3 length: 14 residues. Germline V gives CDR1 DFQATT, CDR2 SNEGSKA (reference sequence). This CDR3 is CSARDYRESYEQYF. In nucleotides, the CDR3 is TGCAGTGCTAGAGACTACAGGGAATCCTACGAGCAGTACTTC.

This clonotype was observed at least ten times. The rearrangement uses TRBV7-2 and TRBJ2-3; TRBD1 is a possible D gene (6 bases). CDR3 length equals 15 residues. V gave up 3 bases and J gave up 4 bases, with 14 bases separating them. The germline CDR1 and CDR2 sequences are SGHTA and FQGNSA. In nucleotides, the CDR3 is TGTGCCAGCAGCTTTAGGTCGGACAGTTCAGATACGCAGTATTTT. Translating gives CASSFRSDSSDTQYF.

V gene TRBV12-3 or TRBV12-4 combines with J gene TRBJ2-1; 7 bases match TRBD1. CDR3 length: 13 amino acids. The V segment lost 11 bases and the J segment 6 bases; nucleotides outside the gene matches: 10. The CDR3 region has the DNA TGTGCCGAAGGTGGGGCAGGGGGCAATGAGCAGTTCTTC. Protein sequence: CAEGGAGGNEQFF.

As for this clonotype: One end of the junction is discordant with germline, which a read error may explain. This chain's CDR3 is CACSYSKADYLSYEQYF. Here the CDR3 DNA reads TGTGCCTGCAGTTACTCGAAGGCGGATTACCTCTCCTACGAGCAGTACTTC. The chain links TRBV6-2 or TRBV6-3 to TRBJ2-7; D unresolved. CDR1 and CDR2 (germline): MNHEY, SVGEGT. This CDR3 comprises 17 residues.

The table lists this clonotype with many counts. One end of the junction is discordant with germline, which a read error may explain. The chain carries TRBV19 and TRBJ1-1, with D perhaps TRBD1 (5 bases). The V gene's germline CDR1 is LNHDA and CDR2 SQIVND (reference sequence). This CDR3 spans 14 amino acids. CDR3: CASSMGDQNTEAFF. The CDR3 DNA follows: TGTGCCAGTAGTATGGGGGACCAGAACACTGAGGCTTTCTTT.

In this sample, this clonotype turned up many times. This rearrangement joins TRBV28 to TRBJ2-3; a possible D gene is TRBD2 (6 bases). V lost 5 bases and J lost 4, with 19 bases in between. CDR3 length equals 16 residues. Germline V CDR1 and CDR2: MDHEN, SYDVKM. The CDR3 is CASSDTPGTAADTQYF. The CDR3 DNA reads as TGTGCCAGCAGTGACACCCCCGGGACTGCTGCAGATACGCAGTATTTT.

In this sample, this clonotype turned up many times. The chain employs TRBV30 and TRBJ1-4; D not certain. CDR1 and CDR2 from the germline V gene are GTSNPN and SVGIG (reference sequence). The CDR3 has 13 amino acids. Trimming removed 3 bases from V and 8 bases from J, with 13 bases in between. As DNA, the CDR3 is TGTGCCTGGAGCGATATCGCGGCGGAAAAACTGTTTTTT. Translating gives CAWSDIAAEKLFF.

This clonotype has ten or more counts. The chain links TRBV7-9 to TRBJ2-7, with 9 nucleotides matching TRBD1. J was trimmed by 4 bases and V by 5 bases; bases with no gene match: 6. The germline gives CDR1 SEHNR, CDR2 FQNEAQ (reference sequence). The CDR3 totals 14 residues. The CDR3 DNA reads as TGTGCCAGCAGCCTACAGGGGGCAGGGTACGAGCAGTACTTC. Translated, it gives CASSLQGAGYEQYF.